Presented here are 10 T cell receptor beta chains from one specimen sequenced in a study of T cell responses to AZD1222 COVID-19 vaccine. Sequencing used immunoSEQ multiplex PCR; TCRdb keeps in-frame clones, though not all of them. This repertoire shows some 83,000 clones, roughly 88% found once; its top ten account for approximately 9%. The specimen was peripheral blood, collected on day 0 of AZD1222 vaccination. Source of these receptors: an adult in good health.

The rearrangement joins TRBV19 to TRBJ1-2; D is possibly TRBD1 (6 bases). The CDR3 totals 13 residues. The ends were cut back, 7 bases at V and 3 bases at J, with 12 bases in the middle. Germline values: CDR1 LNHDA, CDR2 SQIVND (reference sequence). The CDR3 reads CASMGTGYYGYTF. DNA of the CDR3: TGTGCCAGTATGGGTACAGGGTACTATGGCTACACCTTC.

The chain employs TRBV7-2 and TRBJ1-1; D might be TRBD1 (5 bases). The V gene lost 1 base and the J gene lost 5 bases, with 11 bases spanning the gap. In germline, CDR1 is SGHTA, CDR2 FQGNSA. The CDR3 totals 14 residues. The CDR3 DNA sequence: TGTGCCAGCAGCTTAGGCCAGGGATTGACTGAAGCTTTCTTT. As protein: CASSLGQGLTEAFF.

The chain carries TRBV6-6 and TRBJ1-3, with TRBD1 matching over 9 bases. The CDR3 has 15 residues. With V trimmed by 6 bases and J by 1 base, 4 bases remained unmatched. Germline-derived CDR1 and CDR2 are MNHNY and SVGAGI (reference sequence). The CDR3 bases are TGTGCCAGCAGGGGACAGGGACGGTCTGGAAACACCATATATTTT. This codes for CASRGQGRSGNTIYF.

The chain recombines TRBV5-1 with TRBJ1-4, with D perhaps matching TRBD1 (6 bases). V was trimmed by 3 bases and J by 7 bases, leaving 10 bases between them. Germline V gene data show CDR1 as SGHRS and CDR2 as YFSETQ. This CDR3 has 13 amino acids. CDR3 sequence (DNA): TGCGCCAGCAGCTCCGGACAGTCTGAAAAACTGTTTTTT. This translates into CASSSGQSEKLFF.

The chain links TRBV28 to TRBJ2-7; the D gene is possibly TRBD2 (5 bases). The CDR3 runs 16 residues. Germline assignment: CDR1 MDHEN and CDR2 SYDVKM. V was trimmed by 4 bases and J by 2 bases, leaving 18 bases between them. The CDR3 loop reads CASSSGSTDPTYEQYF. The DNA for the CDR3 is TGTGCCAGCAGTTCGGGGTCTACCGACCCTACCTACGAGCAGTACTTC.

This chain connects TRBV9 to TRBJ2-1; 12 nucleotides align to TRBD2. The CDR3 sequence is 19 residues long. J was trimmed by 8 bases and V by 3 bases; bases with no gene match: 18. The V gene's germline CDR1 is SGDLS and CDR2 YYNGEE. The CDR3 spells CASSATLAGGAAAHDEQFF. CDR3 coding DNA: TGTGCCAGCAGCGCGACACTAGCGGGAGGCGCCGCTGCACACGATGAGCAGTTCTTC.

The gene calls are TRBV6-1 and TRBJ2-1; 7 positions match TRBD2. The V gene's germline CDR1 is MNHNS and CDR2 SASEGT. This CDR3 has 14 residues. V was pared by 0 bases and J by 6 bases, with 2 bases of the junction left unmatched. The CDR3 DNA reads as TGTGCCAGCAGTGAAGCGTGGGGGGGCAATGAGCAGTTCTTC. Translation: CASSEAWGGNEQFF.

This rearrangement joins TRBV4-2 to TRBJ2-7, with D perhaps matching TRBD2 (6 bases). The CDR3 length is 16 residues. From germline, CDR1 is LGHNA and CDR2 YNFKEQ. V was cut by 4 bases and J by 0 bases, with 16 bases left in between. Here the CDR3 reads CASSPSETRGSYEQYF. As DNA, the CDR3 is TGTGCCAGCAGCCCATCGGAGACTAGAGGCTCCTACGAGCAGTACTTC.

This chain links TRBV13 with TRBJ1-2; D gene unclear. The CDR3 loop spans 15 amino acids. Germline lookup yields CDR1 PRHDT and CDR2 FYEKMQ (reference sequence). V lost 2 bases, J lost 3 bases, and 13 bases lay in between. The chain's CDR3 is CASSLRARRDYGYTF. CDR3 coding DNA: TGTGCCAGCAGCTTAAGGGCTAGACGGGACTATGGCTACACCTTC.

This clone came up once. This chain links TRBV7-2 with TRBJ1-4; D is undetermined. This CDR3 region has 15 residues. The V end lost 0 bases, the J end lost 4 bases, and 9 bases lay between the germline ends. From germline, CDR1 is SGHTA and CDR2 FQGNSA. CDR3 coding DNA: TGTGCCAGCAGCTTAGCTTTAGGAAATAATGAAAAACTGTTTTTT. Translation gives CASSLALGNNEKLFF. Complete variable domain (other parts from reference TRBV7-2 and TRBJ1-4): GAGVSQSPSNKVTEKGKDVELRCDPISGHTALYWYRQSLGQGLEFLIYFQGNSAPDKSGLPSDRFSAERTGGSVSTLTIQRTQQEDSAVYLCASSLALGNNEKLFFGSGTQLSVL.